Sequencing of this T cell receptor beta chain was carried out in a study of naive and memory T cell subsets. The study, taken as a whole, reports: Possibly reflecting memory cells re-expressing CD45RA, a few larger clonotypes occurred in naive repertoires, especially CD8. RNA-based TCR counts may shift with T cell activation and differentiation.

Cells stained for CD3, CD4, CD8, CD45RA, CD27 and viability were sorted into four CD45RA/CD27 subsets. The beta constant-region primer was an equimolar mix of two oligonucleotides covering TRBC1 and TRBC2. Nested alpha and beta constant-region primers with the SP2 primer drove four PCR rounds on ligated cDNA. TCRdb reprocessed the UMI-ligation and nested PCR reads with MiXCR, giving one entry per CDR3 protein. The sample contains around 160,000 distinct CDR3 sequences, over 15% of which appear only once. The CDR3 is made up of 12 amino acids. CDR1 and CDR2 from the germline V gene are SQVTM and ANQGSEA. Between the trimmed V and J ends, which lost 7 bases and 4 bases, there was a span of 11 bases. In its sample, this clonotype was seen a few times. The antigen is not known.

Sequencing was performed on naive CD4+ T cells from blood. The V and J genes are TRBV29-1 and TRBJ2-1; a possible D gene is TRBD2 (5 bases). This TCR was sampled from a human donor in good health. The CDR3 reads CSGILDYNEQFF. The CDR3 bases are TGCAGCGGGATACTAGATTACAATGAGCAGTTCTTC.